This T cell receptor (beta chain) was identified during a study of OX40 agonist ivuxolimab in advanced cancers. Overall study context: Partial response was recorded in three patients: one hepatocellular carcinoma and two cutaneous melanoma cases.

The repertoire was sequenced with immunoSEQ multiplex PCR; TCRdb's copy has only in-frame clones and lacks some. Of about 77,000 clones detected, roughly 80% appear once; the ten largest clones hold roughly 4.6%. Patients had blood sampled at baseline and again on cycle 4 day 1 and cycle 7 day 1. Germline V gene sequence: CDR1 SGHVS, CDR2 FQNEAQ. V shed 5 bases, J shed 8 bases, and the junction held 8 bases outside the gene matches. The CDR3 spans 14 residues. The TCR comes from an adult with an advanced solid tumor such as melanoma, head and neck, liver or kidney cancer. The V and J genes are TRBV7-8 and TRBJ2-1; 8 bases are shared with TRBD2. Source: CD4+ or CD8+ T cells sorted from blood, taken in a trial of the OX40 agonist ivuxolimab. The chain's CDR3 is CASSTGTRVYEQFF. In DNA, the CDR3 is TGTGCCAGCAGCACCGGGACTAGAGTCTATGAGCAGTTCTTC.